This T cell receptor beta chain is from a study of blood T cell repertoires in COVID-19. Study overall: Specimens from acute and convalescent COVID-19 originated in the United States, Italy and Spain. Nucleic acid was either cDNA or gDNA, and it came from T cells, B-cell-depleted T cells, or PBMCs.

Clones were sequenced by immunoSEQ multiplex PCR, and TCRdb holds only the in-frame ones, with some missing. The top ten hold 17% of the sample, which has 150,000 to 200,000 clones, under 80% seen once. Germline CDR1 is SNHLY and CDR2 is FYNNEI. The V gene end was trimmed by 0 bases and the J gene end by 7 bases; junction bases not matched to a gene: 7. The CDR3 runs to 15 residues. Participants, 18 to 89 years old, spanned approximately 25 US areas. Participant-reported clinical history was the basis for cohort assignment. V and J are TRBV2 and TRBJ1-2, with 8 bases lining up with TRBD1. The clonotype was recovered from a woman aged 45-65 years with acute COVID-19. The sequenced material came from PBMCs or T cells enriched from blood (not recorded which). The CDR3 loop reads CASSEARQGASGYTF. CDR3 nucleotides: TGTGCCAGCAGTGAAGCTAGGCAGGGGGCGTCTGGCTACACCTTC.